This T cell receptor beta chain originates from a study of cytomegalovirus exposure and HLA in healthy donors (TCRdb year 2017). With respect to the entire study: In an earlier analysis of under 750 of the donors, 276 Gb of sequence data and 90 million to 130 million unique TCR beta sequences from roughly 200 million T cells were reported. Several DR-DQ haplotypes were treated as single units for association and clustering because of strong linkage in the cohort. Rather than using new phenotypic data, the later analysis identified candidate immune exposures from TCR beta sequences and from how often those sequences occurred across donors. The study aimed to test whether cataloging public T cell receptors could reveal signatures of past pathogen exposure. A later analysis re-analyzed previously published TCR beta repertoires from 650 to 800 donors and added high-resolution HLA genotyping to study TCR occurrence patterns. On average, 235,054 unique TCR beta nucleotide sequences were sequenced per donor among some 430 genotyped donors of the cohort, with roughly 20% of those sequences being non-productive. High-throughput TCR immunosequencing, statistical association of individual TCRs with disease status, and machine learning were combined to predict cytomegalovirus infection status. To decide whether each TCR beta V gene segment behaved as functional or pseudogenic, an earlier analysis of nearly 600 of the donors relied on high-throughput TCR beta sequencing. Using immunosequencing, the study profiled T cell repertoires from about 650 subjects and related those repertoires to cytomegalovirus serostatus. A later genetic analysis took genome-wide SNP genotypes for about 55% of the 666 donors and used that subset as a discovery cohort. Typing coverage varied by locus: 629-630 donors for A, B, C, DRB1 and DQB1; 500 to 550 for DQA1; about 600 for DPA1; under 490 for DPB1. Alongside the repertoire data, information on donor age, sex, ethnicity and CMV serostatus was compiled. HLA typing included class I and class II loci at four-digit resolution. Among the 398 genotyped donors, roughly 80% belonged to the genetic ancestry cluster associated with self-reported Caucasian donors. An early release that covered fewer than 800 HLA-typed donors contained approximately 290 gigabases of sequencing data and around 80 million unique TCR sequences. Every repertoire in the discovery cohort had been generated on one and the same sequencing platform. A separate validation cohort of some 130 different subjects was used in addition to the roughly 700-subject first cohort.

Summary of the overall study and its limitations: In a later genetic analysis, a missense DCLRE1C variant was associated with V-gene and J-gene trimming of TCR beta chains, and the association was replicated in an independent cohort. In vitro tests confirmed that three of the cytomegalovirus-associated TCR beta chains recognize cytomegalovirus antigens. Because counts were too low, roughly 16 rarely observed V segments, including chromosome 9 orphons, were excluded from the earlier analysis of around 640 of the donors. A later analysis found that TCR association rates varied across HLA loci, with DRB1 alleles showing the most associated TCRs and HLA-C alleles the fewest. Because some donors lacked HLA typing at each locus, the association tests relied only on the typed subset. The authors suggested that the approach could potentially be extended to other disease states and immunological phenotypes. A further reported finding was that TCR beta sequences accurately predicted the HLA-A and HLA-B alleles for most subjects in the first cohort. A later genetic analysis reported fewer N-insertions in productive TCRs among donors in an Asian-associated ancestry cluster than the roughly 700-donor mean. Specific HLA alleles were associated with over 15,000 TCR beta sequences at a false discovery rate of 0.05 in a later analysis. The classifier was reported to diagnose cytomegalovirus status with high specificity and sensitivity in both the original cohort and the validation cohort. Strong co-occurrence of HLA alleles, especially DR and DQ, made assigning TCR associations to individual alleles difficult. A group of highly shared sequence variants was considered likely to be a technical artifact of the sequencing pipeline. In a later analysis, HLA-associated TCR beta chains showed more clonal expansion and lower generation probabilities than non-associated chains that were equally common. Immune exposure information for the cohort was limited to CMV serostatus. Only TCR beta chains were sequenced in this cohort, and the absence of alpha or paired-chain data limited detectable features. Most TCR sequences were observed very rarely across donors, whereas some public TCRs were present in many individuals. In a later analysis, several top co-occurrence clusters were reported to appear linked to parvovirus B19, influenza, CMV and Epstein-Barr virus. Correlated functional status among segregating V segments might be attributable to linkage disequilibrium, but an unknown experimental factor could not be ruled out. In a later analysis, most CMV-associated TCR beta chains were found to appear HLA-restricted, with HLA associations seemingly driven largely by CMV exposure. Sequencing depth was assumed to be roughly uniform across donors in the presence/absence analyses, though that assumption may not hold. The study gave a list of about 160 TCR beta chains associated with cytomegalovirus. In an earlier analysis of 587 of the donors, most TCR beta V segments appeared in productive rearrangements about 90% or about 30% of the time, broadly matching IMGT annotations.

In total, roughly 670 healthy bone marrow donors made up the cohort. At the time of sampling, every cohort member was nominally healthy, though immune exposures that went unrecorded were likely present. The donor tested CMV seronegative, placing the donor among the 300 to 450 seronegative members of the cohort. A peripheral blood sample was provided by each donor, and peripheral blood mononuclear cells were used for TCR beta sequencing. The Qiagen DNeasy Blood Extraction Kit was used to extract genomic DNA from the blood cell samples. Remarks on this clone: No cognate antigen has been identified for it. No base-level quality is on record; no much larger clone is a single base apart.

The method was the immunoSEQ multiplex PCR assay. For the multiplex PCR, a mixture combining 60 forward primers for TCR Vbeta segments and 13 reverse primers for TCR Jbeta segments was used. The CDR3 region of rearranged TCR beta genes was amplified from genomic DNA by a multiplex PCR assay. Amplified TCR beta libraries were sequenced as 87-base-pair reads on the Illumina HiSeq System. In the original analysis: A later analysis tallied roughly 78 million unique TCR beta chains across the 660 or so repertoires, and roughly 11 million of those chains were shared by two or more donors. Raw reads were error-corrected and collapsed into unique sequences by a nearest-neighbor algorithm in which closely related sequences were merged to remove PCR and sequencing errors. V, D and J gene segments were assigned by aligning CDR3 sequences to IMGT reference sequences. For a sequence to be retained, at least a six-nucleotide match to both a V gene segment and a J gene segment was required. A rearrangement counted as productive if the CDR3 had no stop codons and remained in frame with V and J, and every other rearrangement counted as non-productive. Following IMGT convention, CDR3 was defined as the stretch from the second conserved V-encoded cysteine up to the conserved J-encoded phenylalanine. In an earlier analysis of approximately 500 of the donors, sequences lacking an unambiguous match to a single V gene segment were excluded. In an earlier analysis of approximately 590 of the donors, a V segment was called functional when productive rearrangements were above 56.7%, and segregating when the standard deviation between donors exceeded 5%. A statistical classification framework was developed to diagnose cytomegalovirus status using the catalog of TCR beta chain sequences. In a later analysis, TCR nucleotide sequences were compared against IMGT/GENE-DB human TR gene sequences so that V and J genes could be assigned. In a later analysis, CDR3 sequences and most-parsimonious VDJ recombination scenarios were assigned using the TCRdist pipeline. In a later analysis, every TCR beta chain was defined by the combination of its CDR3 amino acid sequence and its V-gene family, and reads without a unique V-gene family were dropped. To address suspected cross-contamination and a sequencing artifact, a later analysis removed a few hundred highly shared, low-generation-probability nucleotide sequences. A later analysis calculated a clonal expansion index for each public chain from normalized within-repertoire ranks of inferred template counts. In a later analysis, generation probabilities were computed using a VDJ recombination model fitted to out-of-frame rearrangements, and the results were checked against IGoR. A later analysis scored TCR-TCR, TCR-HLA and TCR-CMV co-occurrence with hypergeometric tests, applying a repertoire-size bias correction to TCR pairs. To estimate false discovery rates, a later analysis permuted the HLA or CMV assignments 20 times. In a later analysis, co-occurring TCRs were grouped with DBSCAN, and TCRdist sequence similarity was added when clustering was performed within HLA-allele-positive subsets. Repertoires with fewer than 30,000 or more than 120,000 public chains were left out of co-occurrence clustering, as were about five repertoires with anomalous nucleotide sharing. Here the immuneACCESS table is served through TCRdb, limited to in-frame sequences with V and J called. Missing clones are a known gap in these copies; in checked studies unresolved V genes cover under half, and the rest lacks a known reason. V, J and clone size were drawn from that table, and D and trimming were deduced from the DNA. The sample table lists fewer than 95,000 clones, roughly two thirds of them with a count of one. In total, the top ten clones hold 6.3% of the sample.

Material: PBMCs. This clonotype originated in a woman aged 25-40 years in good health and CMV-seronegative.

The CDR3 region has the sequence CASSKESVSSTEAFF. Read as DNA, the sequence is TGTGCCAGCAGCAAAGAATCTGTGAGTTCCACTGAAGCTTTCTTT. The V and J segments used are TRBV21-1 and TRBJ1-1. TRBV21-1 is recorded as a pseudogene. There are 15 amino acids in the CDR3, from cysteine to phenylalanine inclusive. Kept here is only the CDR3 DNA, which spans 45 bases and is read in frame from base 1.